The T cell receptor (beta chain) described here comes from a study of fetal regulatory T cell absence and autoimmunity. Study context: IPEX patients had exocrine pancreas autoimmunity without clinical diabetes. Findings and caveats of the study: In IPEX, the enrichment was taken to support antigen-driven autoimmunity before birth. Pancreas and cord blood did not differ much in TRB family usage.

This CDR3 is 13 amino acids long. Per the germline V gene, CDR1 is WSHSY and CDR2 is SAAADI. V dropped 7 bases and J dropped 5 bases, with 12 bases sitting between them. The repertoire was sequenced with immunoSEQ multiplex PCR; TCRdb's copy has only in-frame clones and lacks some. The sample records 95,000 or so clones, about three quarters being singletons. For this clone: Its specificity is not known.

The chain couples TRBV10-2 to TRBJ1-5; the D gene is possibly TRBD1 (5 bases). Sequencing was done on a sample of pancreas tissue. The clonotype comes from a male donor with IPEX syndrome. Written as DNA, the CDR3 is TGCGCCAGCACCTGGGACGGTGATCAGCCCCAGCATTTT. It yields the protein CASTWDGDQPQHF.